Listed below are T cell receptor beta chains from one sample, sequenced in a study of T cells in localized non-small cell lung cancer. Method: immunoSEQ multiplex PCR; TCRdb's copy keeps in-frame clones and lacks some. The data hold about 2,000 clones, with 37% observed a single time. The sample consisted of lung tumor tissue, taken before any cancer treatment. All receptors come from a female donor over 55 with stage I lung adenocarcinoma. Each CDR3 is given with its conserved first and last residue. Each record gives: J gene, clone size, D gene, V gene, CDR3 length, CDR3 DNA, CDR3 protein. D genes are given only for firm matches. Where a row states a size, it is once, few, many or the class of an expanded clone; other rows omit it.

TRBJ1-1,.,.,TRBV19,17,TGTGCCAGTAGTATGCCCCCAGGGGTGGGTTTAAACACTGAAGCTTTCTTT,CASSMPPGVGLNTEAFF
TRBJ1-1,.,.,TRBV6-7,11,TGTGCCAGCAAGGAGGGGCCGGGGGCTTTCTTT,CASKEGPGAFF
TRBJ2-3,few,TRBD2,TRBV9,15,TGTGCCAGCAGCGATAGCGGGGCCGGCACAGATACGCAGTATTTT,CASSDSGAGTDTQYF
TRBJ1-5,.,TRBD1,TRBV19,14,TGTGCCAGTAGTGCCGGGAGGGGGCATCAGCCCCAGCATTTT,CASSAGRGHQPQHF
TRBJ2-7,.,.,TRBV30,14,TGTGCCACCGCACGTGGGCAGGGCCGGGGGGAGCAGTACTTC,CATARGQGRGEQYF
TRBJ1-1,.,.,TRBV6-8,12,TGTGCCAGCCGGACACCGAACACTGAAGCTTTCTTT,CASRTPNTEAFF
TRBJ1-1,.,TRBD1,TRBV25-1,17,TGTGCCAGCAGGGCCGGGACAGGGGGCGCGGGAAGCACTGAAGCTTTCTTT,CASRAGTGGAGSTEAFF
TRBJ2-1,once,TRBD2,TRBV19,18,TGTGCCAGTATGCTGACTAGCGGGGGGTCCTACTCCTACAATGAGCAGTTCTTC,CASMLTSGGSYSYNEQFF
TRBJ2-1,.,.,TRBV2,16,TGTGCCAGCAGTCTCGAGATGGGAGTGCAGCGCAATGAGCAGTTCTTC,CASSLEMGVQRNEQFF
TRBJ2-3,.,TRBD1,TRBV15,16,TGTGCCACCAGCGCCACCGGGACAGGCCTTTATAGTACGCAGTATTTT,CATSATGTGLYSTQYF
TRBJ1-1,.,TRBD1,TRBV28,15,TGTGCCAGCAGTCCCTACGGGACAGGGGCTATTCAAGCTTTCTTT,CASSPYGTGAIQAFF
TRBJ1-4,.,TRBD1,TRBV6-8,15,TGTACCAGCAGTTCTGGACAGGAGGCATATGAAAAACTGTTTTTT,CTSSSGQEAYEKLFF
TRBJ1-2,.,.,TRBV18,12,TGTGCCAGCTCCCGGCCTCTCTATGGCTACACCTTC,CASSRPLYGYTF
TRBJ2-7,medium-sized,.,TRBV7-5,16,TGTGCCAGCAGCCTCCCGAGCCGCACTAGCGGCTACGAGCAGTACTTC,CASSLPSRTSGYEQYF
TRBJ2-1,few,TRBD1,TRBV9,14,TGTGCCAGCAGTGAAGAGGACAGGCAGCATGAGCAGTTCTTC,CASSEEDRQHEQFF
TRBJ2-2,.,TRBD2,TRBV30,14,TGTGCCTGCGAAGCGGGAGGGCCCTCCGGGGAGCTGTTTTTT,CACEAGGPSGELFF
TRBJ2-5,.,.,TRBV4-1,14,TGCGCCAGCAGCCACCCAGGGGTTTTGGAGACCCAGTACTTC,CASSHPGVLETQYF
TRBJ1-2,.,.,TRBV5-1,15,TGCGCCAGCAGCTTGGGTGGGGTTGGGGCTCCTGGCTACACCTTC,CASSLGGVGAPGYTF
TRBJ2-1,few,TRBD1,TRBV18,14,TGTGCCAGCTCGTCCGCGACAGGGGGCAATGAGCAGTTCTTC,CASSSATGGNEQFF
TRBJ2-7,.,.,TRBV6-8,12,TGTGCCAGTTCGGGCGAACCCTATGAGCAGTACTTC,CASSGEPYEQYF
TRBJ2-7,.,.,TRBV30,11,TGTGCCTGGAGTGGTCTTGGGGAGCAGTACTTC,CAWSGLGEQYF
TRBJ1-2,medium-sized,.,TRBV6-8,15,TGTGCCAGCAGTGCCCGTCGACAGACTAACTATGGCTACACCTTC,CASSARRQTNYGYTF
TRBJ1-1,medium-sized,TRBD1,TRBV11-3,16,TGTGCCAGCACCTCAGGGGGCGCGAATACGAACACTGAAGCTTTCTTT,CASTSGGANTNTEAFF
TRBJ2-1,once,TRBD2,TRBV10-1,13,TGCGCCAGCAGTGAGATTATTAGCGGGGTGCAGTTCTTC,CASSEIISGVQFF